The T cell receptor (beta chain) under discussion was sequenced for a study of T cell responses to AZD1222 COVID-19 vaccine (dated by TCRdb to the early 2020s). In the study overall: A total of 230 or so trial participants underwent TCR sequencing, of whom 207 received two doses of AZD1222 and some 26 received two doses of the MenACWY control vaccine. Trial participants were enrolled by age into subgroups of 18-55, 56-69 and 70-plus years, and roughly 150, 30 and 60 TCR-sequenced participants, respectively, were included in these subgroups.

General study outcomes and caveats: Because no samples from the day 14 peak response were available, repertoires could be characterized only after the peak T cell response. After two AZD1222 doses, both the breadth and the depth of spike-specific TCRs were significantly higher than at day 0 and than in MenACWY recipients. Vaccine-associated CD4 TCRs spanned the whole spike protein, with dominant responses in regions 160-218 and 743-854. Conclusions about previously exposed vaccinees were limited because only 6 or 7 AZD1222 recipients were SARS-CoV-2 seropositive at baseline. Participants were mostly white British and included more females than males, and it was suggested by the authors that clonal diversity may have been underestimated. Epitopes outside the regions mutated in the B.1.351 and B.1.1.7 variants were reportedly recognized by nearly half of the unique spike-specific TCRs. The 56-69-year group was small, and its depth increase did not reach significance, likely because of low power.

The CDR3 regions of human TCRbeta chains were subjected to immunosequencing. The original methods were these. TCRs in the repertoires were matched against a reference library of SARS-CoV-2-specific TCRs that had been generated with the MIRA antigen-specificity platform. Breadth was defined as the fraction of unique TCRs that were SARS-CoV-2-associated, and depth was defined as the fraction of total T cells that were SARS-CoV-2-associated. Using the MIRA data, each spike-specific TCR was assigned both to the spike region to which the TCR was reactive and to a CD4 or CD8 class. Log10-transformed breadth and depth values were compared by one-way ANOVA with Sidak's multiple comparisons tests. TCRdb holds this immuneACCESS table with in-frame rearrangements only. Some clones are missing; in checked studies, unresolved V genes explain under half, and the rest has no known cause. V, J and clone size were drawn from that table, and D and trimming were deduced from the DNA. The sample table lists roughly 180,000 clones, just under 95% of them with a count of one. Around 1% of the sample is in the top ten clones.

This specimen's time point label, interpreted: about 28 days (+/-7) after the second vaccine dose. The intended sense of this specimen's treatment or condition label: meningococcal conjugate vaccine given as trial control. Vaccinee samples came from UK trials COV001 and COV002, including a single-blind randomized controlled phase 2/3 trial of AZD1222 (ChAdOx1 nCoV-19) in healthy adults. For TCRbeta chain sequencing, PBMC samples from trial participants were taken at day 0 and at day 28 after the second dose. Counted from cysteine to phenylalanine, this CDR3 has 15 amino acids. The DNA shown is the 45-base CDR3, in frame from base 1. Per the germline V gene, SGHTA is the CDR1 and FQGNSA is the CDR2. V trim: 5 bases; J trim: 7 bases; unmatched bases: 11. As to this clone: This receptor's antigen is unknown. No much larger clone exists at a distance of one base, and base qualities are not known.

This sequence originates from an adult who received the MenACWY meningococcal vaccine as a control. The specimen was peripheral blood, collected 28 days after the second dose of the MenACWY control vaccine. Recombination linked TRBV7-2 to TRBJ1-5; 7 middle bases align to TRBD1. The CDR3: CASSARQGAGQPQHF. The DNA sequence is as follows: TGTGCCAGCAGCGCGAGACAGGGAGCGGGGCAGCCCCAGCATTTT.